The clone carrying this T cell receptor beta chain has a count of ten or more. First-strand cDNA relied on TRAV- and TRBV-specific primers spanning alpha and beta chains. PCR amplification of the TCRs was performed with Phusion for approximately 20 PCR cycles, and it relied on a constant-region primer together with a V-primer adapter. TCRdb re-called the reads with MiXCR, one entry per CDR3 protein. The sample yields approximately 100,000 distinct CDR3 sequences, around 20% seen once. V shed 0 bases and J shed 7 bases, with 9 bases lying between them. This CDR3 has 13 amino acids. The sample comes from a study of low-dose radiotherapy and immunotherapy resistance in tumors. Stated time point: after trial treatment. Treatment indicated: LDRT plus nivolumab, ipilimumab, low-dose cyclophosphamide and aspirin (RACIN trial).

The sequenced sample was PBMCs, obtained after low-dose radiotherapy plus immunotherapy. The rearrangement uses TRBV12-3 or TRBV12-4 and TRBJ1-2; D remains ambiguous. This TCR was recovered from a male donor with prostate cancer. In DNA form, the CDR3 reads TGTGCCAGCAGTTTAGCGCTTGGTCGTGGCTACACCTTC. Encoded protein: CASSLALGRGYTF.